Given below is one TCR beta chain in context. Its antigen is unknown. Terminally differentiated effector memory CD45RA+ cells were left out of the naive CD8 fraction, which was CD45RO-negative and positively selected for CCR7. The data were taken from a study of shared clonotypes between healthy human individuals. The table came from immunoSEQ multiplex PCR; TCRdb's copy has only in-frame clones and leaves some out. The sample lists about 1,900,000 clones; around 96% were seen once. Germline-derived CDR1 and CDR2 are MDHEN and SYDVKM. The CDR3 has 12 residues. The V end was cut by 3 bases, the J end by 10 bases, with 12 bases between. Study results and limitations: In contrast to clonotypes shared by all four donors, non-shared clonotypes had lower generation probabilities.

The chain recombines TRBV28 with TRBJ1-1, with a weak D call TRBD1 (5 bases). This clonotype was sampled from a man younger than 35 in good health. Specimen: naive CD8+ T cells sorted from blood. DNA of the CDR3: TGTGCCAGCAGTTTTGACAGAGGCAGAGCTTTCTTT. Its protein product is CASSFDRGRAFF.